This T cell receptor (beta chain) appears in the sequencing data of a study of blood T cell repertoires in COVID-19. Per the study methods: For nucleated cells, counts were estimated from reference gene primer amplification. Sequencing used immunoSEQ multiplex PCR; TCRdb keeps in-frame clones, though not all of them. D and trimming come from the DNA, and the V and J calls and clone size come from that table. The table includes over 200,000 clones, roughly 80% detected once. J was trimmed by 1 base and V by 4 bases; bases with no gene match: 7. Germline values: CDR1 SGHVS, CDR2 FQNEAQ. CDR3 length: 15 residues.

The sequencing input was peripheral blood. This clonotype was sampled from a human donor in a cohort sampled during active COVID-19. The rearrangement uses TRBV7-8 and TRBJ2-7; TRBD1 matches 7 bases. In DNA form, the CDR3 reads TGTGCCAGCAGCTATTCCGGGACAGTTTCCTACGAGCAGTACTTC. Residues: CASSYSGTVSYEQYF.